This is a list of T cell receptor beta chains from one sample in a study of T cells in Graves' hyperthyroidism and ophthalmopathy. TCRdb independently ran MiXCR on the multiplex PCR reads; one entry per CDR3 protein. The sample lists about 560,000 distinct CDR3 sequences, 16% occurring once. The sample was blood. The receptor set was obtained from a woman aged 18-29 years with Graves' hyperthyroidism. The CDR3 runs from the conserved cysteine through the conserved F or W. A D gene is named only where the DNA matches it firmly. The listing skips clone size in some rows; elsewhere it reads once, few, many or a size class.

abundance: NA; j_gene: TRBJ2-7; v_gene: TRBV5-4; d_gene: TRBD1; CDR3nt: TGTGCCAGCAGCCGGCGGGACAGGGCTGTGGGTGAGCAGTACTTC; CDR3aa: CASSRRDRAVGEQYF
abundance: many; j_gene: TRBJ2-3; v_gene: TRBV6-2/TRBV6-3; d_gene: NA; CDR3nt: TGTGCCAGCCGTCGGGAAAGGAGGGATACGCAGTATTTT; CDR3aa: CASRRERRDTQYF
abundance: many; j_gene: TRBJ1-1; v_gene: TRBV11-1; d_gene: NA; CDR3nt: TGTGCCAGCAGGTCAACAGGCACCTACACTGAAGCTTTCTTT; CDR3aa: CASRSTGTYTEAFF
abundance: few; j_gene: TRBJ1-2; v_gene: TRBV10-3; d_gene: TRBD1; CDR3nt: TGTGCCACGGGACAGGGAATGGACTATGGCTACACCTTC; CDR3aa: CATGQGMDYGYTF
abundance: NA; j_gene: TRBJ2-5; v_gene: TRBV10-2; d_gene: TRBD1; CDR3nt: TGCGCCAGCAGTGAATCGGACAGGTCACAAGAGACCCAGTACTTC; CDR3aa: CASSESDRSQETQYF
abundance: NA; j_gene: TRBJ2-1; v_gene: TRBV4-1; d_gene: NA; CDR3nt: TGCGCCAGCCGCCGCGGGGGCGGAAGGGAGCAGTTCTTC; CDR3aa: CASRRGGGREQFF
abundance: many; j_gene: TRBJ1-1; v_gene: TRBV7-3; d_gene: NA; CDR3nt: TGTGCCAGCAGCCTCGACACGTACACTGAAGCTTTCTTT; CDR3aa: CASSLDTYTEAFF
abundance: many; j_gene: TRBJ1-2; v_gene: TRBV20-1; d_gene: NA; CDR3nt: TGCAGTGCTAGAGAATTAGGAGCTAACTATGGCTACACCTTC; CDR3aa: CSARELGANYGYTF
abundance: few; j_gene: TRBJ2-7; v_gene: TRBV29-1; d_gene: TRBD1; CDR3nt: TGCAGCGCATCAGACAGGGACGAGCAGTACTTC; CDR3aa: CSASDRDEQYF
abundance: NA; j_gene: TRBJ2-3; v_gene: TRBV29-1; d_gene: NA; CDR3nt: TGCAGCGTTTCGAGAGCTAGCACAGATACGCAGTATTTT; CDR3aa: CSVSRASTDTQYF
abundance: many; j_gene: TRBJ2-2; v_gene: TRBV7-2; d_gene: TRBD1; CDR3nt: TGTGCCAGCAGCTTAGGCGGGACAGGGGGCACCGGGGAGCTGTTTTTT; CDR3aa: CASSLGGTGGTGELFF
abundance: NA; j_gene: TRBJ2-1; v_gene: TRBV14; d_gene: NA; CDR3nt: TGTGCCAGCAGGAAGGACGCGGAGAGCTCCTACAATGAGCAGTTCTTC; CDR3aa: CASRKDAESSYNEQFF
abundance: NA; j_gene: TRBJ1-2; v_gene: TRBV20-1; d_gene: NA; CDR3nt: TGCAGTGCTAAAGGGAGTAACTATGGCTACACCTTC; CDR3aa: CSAKGSNYGYTF
abundance: many; j_gene: TRBJ1-1; v_gene: TRBV6-1; d_gene: TRBD1; CDR3nt: TGTGCCAGCAGTTACACAGGGGTTGGGATGAACACTGAAGCTTTCTTT; CDR3aa: CASSYTGVGMNTEAFF
abundance: NA; j_gene: TRBJ1-3; v_gene: TRBV6-5; d_gene: NA; CDR3nt: TGTGCCAGCAGTTCCAGTGTGGACACCATATATTTT; CDR3aa: CASSSSVDTIYF
abundance: NA; j_gene: TRBJ2-1; v_gene: TRBV20-1; d_gene: TRBD1; CDR3nt: TGCAGTGCTAGAGATCCGGACAGGGGAATTAATGAGCAGTTCTTC; CDR3aa: CSARDPDRGINEQFF